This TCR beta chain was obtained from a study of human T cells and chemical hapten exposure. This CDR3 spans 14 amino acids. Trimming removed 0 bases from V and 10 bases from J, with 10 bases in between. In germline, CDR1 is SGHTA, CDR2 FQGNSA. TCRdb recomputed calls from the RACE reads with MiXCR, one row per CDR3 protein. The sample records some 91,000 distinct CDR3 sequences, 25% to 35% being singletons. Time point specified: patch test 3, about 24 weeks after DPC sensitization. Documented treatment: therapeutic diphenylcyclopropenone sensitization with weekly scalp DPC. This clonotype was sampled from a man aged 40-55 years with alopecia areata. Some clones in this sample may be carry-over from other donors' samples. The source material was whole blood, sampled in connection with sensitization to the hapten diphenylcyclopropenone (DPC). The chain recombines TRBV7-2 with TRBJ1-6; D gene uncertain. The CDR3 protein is CASSLADRGSPLHF. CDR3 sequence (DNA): TGTGCCAGCAGCTTAGCGGACCGCGGCTCACCCCTCCACTTT. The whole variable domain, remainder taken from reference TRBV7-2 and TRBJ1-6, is GAGVSQSPSNKVTEKGKDVELRCDPISGHTALYWYRQSLGQGLEFLIYFQGNSAPDKSGLPSDRFSAERTGGSVSTLTIQRTQQEDSAVYLCASSLADRGSPLHFGNGTRLTVT.